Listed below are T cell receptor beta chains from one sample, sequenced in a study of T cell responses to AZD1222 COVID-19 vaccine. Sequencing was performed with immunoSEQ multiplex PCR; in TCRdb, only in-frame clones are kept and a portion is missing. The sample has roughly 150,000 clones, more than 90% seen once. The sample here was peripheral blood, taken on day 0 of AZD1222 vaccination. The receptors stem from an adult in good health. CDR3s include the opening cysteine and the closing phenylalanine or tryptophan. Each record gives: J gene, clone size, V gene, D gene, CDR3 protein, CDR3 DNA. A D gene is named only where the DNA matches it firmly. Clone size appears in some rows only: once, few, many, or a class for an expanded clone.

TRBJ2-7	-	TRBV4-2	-	CASSQYRGRSSYEQYF	TGTGCCAGCAGCCAATATAGAGGGAGGAGCTCCTACGAGCAGTACTTC
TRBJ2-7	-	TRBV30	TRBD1	CAWSRETGEDEQYF	TGTGCCTGGAGCCGGGAGACAGGGGAGGACGAGCAGTACTTC
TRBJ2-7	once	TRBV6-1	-	CASSETPAATYEQYF	TGTGCCAGCAGTGAAACCCCAGCCGCAACCTACGAGCAGTACTTC
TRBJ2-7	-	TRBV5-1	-	CASNREYSYEQYF	TGCGCCAGCAACAGGGAGTATTCCTACGAGCAGTACTTC
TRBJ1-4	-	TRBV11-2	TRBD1	CASSSADRGFLEKLFF	TGTGCCAGCAGCTCAGCGGACAGGGGCTTTTTGGAAAAACTGTTTTTT
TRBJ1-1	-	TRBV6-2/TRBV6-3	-	CASSYLTEAFF	TGTGCCAGCAGTTATCTCACTGAAGCTTTCTTT
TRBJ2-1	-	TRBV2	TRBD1	CASSLSGQSSYNEQFF	TGTGCCAGCAGTCTATCGGGACAGAGCTCCTACAATGAGCAGTTCTTC
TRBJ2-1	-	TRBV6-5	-	CASSYSRGGEQFF	TGTGCCAGCAGTTACTCGAGAGGGGGTGAGCAGTTCTTC
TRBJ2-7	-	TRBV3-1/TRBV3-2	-	CASSRLGERYEQYF	TGTGCCAGCAGCCGTCTGGGAGAGCGCTACGAGCAGTACTTC
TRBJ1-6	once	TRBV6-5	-	CASSPDERIGRDHF	TGTGCCAGCAGTCCCGACGAGCGGATAGGGAGGGACCACTTT
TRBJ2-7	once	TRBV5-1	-	CASSLAAGEQYF	TGCGCCAGCAGCTTGGCTGCCGGCGAGCAGTACTTC
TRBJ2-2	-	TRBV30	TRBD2	CAWRPGLRRVGTGELFF	TGTGCCTGGAGGCCGGGACTAAGAAGGGTTGGGACCGGGGAGCTGTTTTTT
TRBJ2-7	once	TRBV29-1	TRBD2	CSVKTSGDLFSYEQYF	TGCAGCGTAAAGACTAGCGGGGATTTGTTCTCCTACGAGCAGTACTTC
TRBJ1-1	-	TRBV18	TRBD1	CASSPTGGETEAFF	TGTGCCAGCTCACCAACAGGGGGCGAAACTGAAGCTTTCTTT
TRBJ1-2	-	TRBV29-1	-	CSVLSQRGSYTF	TGCAGCGTTCTTTCACAAAGGGGTAGCTACACCTTC
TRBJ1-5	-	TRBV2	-	CASSLRRGGGDGNQPQHF	TGTGCCAGCTCCCTACGCAGGGGCGGGGGCGATGGCAATCAGCCCCAGCATTTT
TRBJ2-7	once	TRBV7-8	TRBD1	CASSFASGTGFYEQYF	TGTGCCAGCAGCTTCGCCTCCGGGACAGGGTTTTACGAGCAGTACTTC
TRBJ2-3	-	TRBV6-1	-	CASSELRTDTQYF	TGTGCCAGCAGTGAACTGAGGACAGATACGCAGTATTTT
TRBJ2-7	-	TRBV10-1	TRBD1	CASKGTAFSSYEQYF	TGCGCCAGCAAAGGGACAGCGTTCAGCTCCTACGAGCAGTACTTC
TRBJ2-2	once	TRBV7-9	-	CASSPSQGRRGGELFF	TGTGCCAGCAGCCCATCCCAGGGGAGGCGTGGCGGGGAGCTGTTTTTT
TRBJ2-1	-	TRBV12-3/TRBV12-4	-	CASRGVNEQFF	TGTGCCAGCAGGGGGGTGAATGAGCAGTTCTTC
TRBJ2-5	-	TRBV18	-	CASSPRRETQYF	TGTGCCAGCTCACCAAGAAGAGAGACCCAGTACTTC
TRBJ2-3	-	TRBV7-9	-	CASSPKDTQYF	TGTGCCAGCAGCCCTAAAGATACGCAGTATTTT
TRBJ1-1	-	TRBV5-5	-	CASSEAGTPRGNTEAFF	TGTGCCAGCAGCGAGGCCGGGACACCCAGAGGGAACACTGAAGCTTTCTTT
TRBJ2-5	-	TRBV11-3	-	CASSSRYGIQETQYF	TGTGCCAGCAGCTCCCGGTACGGTATACAAGAGACCCAGTACTTC
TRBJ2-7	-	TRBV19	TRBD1	CASQDRGRPYEQYF	TGTGCCAGTCAAGACAGGGGGCGCCCCTACGAGCAGTACTTC
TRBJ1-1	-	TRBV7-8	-	CASSLVQGNTEAFF	TGTGCCAGCAGCTTAGTTCAGGGGAACACTGAAGCTTTCTTT
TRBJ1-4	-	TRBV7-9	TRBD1	CASSWTGVTNEKLFF	TGTGCCAGCAGCTGGACAGGGGTGACTAATGAAAAACTGTTTTTT
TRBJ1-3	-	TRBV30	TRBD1	CAWTRDRGTGNTIYF	TGTGCCTGGACTCGGGACAGGGGAACTGGAAACACCATATATTTT
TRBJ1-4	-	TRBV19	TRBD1	CASSTPGGDEKLFF	TGTGCCAGTAGTACGCCAGGGGGTGATGAAAAACTGTTTTTT
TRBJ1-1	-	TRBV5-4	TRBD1	CASSRDLTGDTEAFF	TGTGCCAGCAGCCGGGACCTTACAGGGGACACTGAAGCTTTCTTT
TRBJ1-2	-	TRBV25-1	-	CASSEIGRGRNGYTF	TGTGCCAGCAGTGAAATCGGCCGGGGGCGTAATGGCTACACCTTC
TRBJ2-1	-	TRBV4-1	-	CASSHLLGPDNEQFF	TGCGCCAGCAGCCACCTTCTTGGGCCCGACAATGAGCAGTTCTTC
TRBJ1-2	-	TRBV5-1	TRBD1	CASRDRDPSNYGYTF	TGCGCATCGAGGGACAGGGACCCCTCTAACTATGGCTACACCTTC
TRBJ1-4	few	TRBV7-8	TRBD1	CASSPGILGTANEKLFF	TGTGCCAGCAGCCCAGGGATCCTAGGGACAGCTAATGAAAAACTGTTTTTT
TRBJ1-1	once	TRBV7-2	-	CASSPEEGLNTEAFF	TGTGCCAGCAGCCCCGAGGAAGGGTTAAACACTGAAGCTTTCTTT
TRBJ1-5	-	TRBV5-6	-	CASSLTGAGGQPQHF	TGTGCCAGCAGCTTGACGGGGGCTGGGGGTCAGCCCCAGCATTTT
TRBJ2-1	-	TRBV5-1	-	CASSLTATDHNEQFF	TGCGCCAGCAGCTTGACGGCCACGGACCACAATGAGCAGTTCTTC
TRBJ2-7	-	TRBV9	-	CASSVVGSSYEQYF	TGTGCCAGCAGCGTAGTAGGCAGCTCCTACGAGCAGTACTTC
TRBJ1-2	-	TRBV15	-	CATSRVRGRDGYTF	TGTGCCACCAGCAGAGTACGGGGCAGGGATGGCTACACCTTC
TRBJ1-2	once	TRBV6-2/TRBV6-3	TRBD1	CASSWGQGKFGYTF	TGTGCCAGCAGTTGGGGACAGGGAAAGTTTGGCTACACCTTC
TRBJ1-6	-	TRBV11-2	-	CASSLGSWSSPLHF	TGTGCCAGCAGCTTAGGGTCTTGGAGTTCACCCCTCCACTTT
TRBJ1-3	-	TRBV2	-	CASTPRRGRGNTIYF	TGTGCCAGCACCCCAAGGAGGGGTAGGGGAAACACCATATATTTT
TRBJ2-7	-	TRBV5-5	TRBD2	CASSLGTSGSPLYEQYF	TGTGCCAGCAGCTTGGGGACTAGCGGGAGCCCCCTCTACGAGCAGTACTTC
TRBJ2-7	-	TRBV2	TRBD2	CASSVSSGRWSEQYF	TGTGCCAGCAGTGTCTCCAGCGGGAGATGGAGTGAGCAGTACTTC
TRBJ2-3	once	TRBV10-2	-	CASIFRGGTDTQYF	TGCGCCAGCATTTTTAGGGGGGGGACAGATACGCAGTATTTT
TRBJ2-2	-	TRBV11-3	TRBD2	CASSLGLGRSGGHTGELFF	TGTGCCAGCAGCTTAGGGCTGGGGCGTAGCGGGGGTCACACCGGGGAGCTGTTTTTT
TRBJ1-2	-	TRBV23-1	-	CASSHLGAGQSEEGYGYTF	TGCGCCAGCAGTCACCTGGGGGCTGGACAGTCTGAGGAGGGCTATGGCTACACCTTC
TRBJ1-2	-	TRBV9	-	CASSGTNPYGYTF	TGTGCCAGCAGTGGGACAAACCCCTATGGCTACACCTTC